A selection of T cell receptor beta chains follows, all from one sample in a study of blood T cell repertoires in COVID-19. Libraries were prepared by immunoSEQ multiplex PCR; TCRdb keeps only in-frame clonotypes and omits some of them. This table has 240,000 or so clones, approximately 84% appearing once. What was sequenced was peripheral blood. These receptors came from a woman aged 80 or over with acute or convalescent COVID-19. Each CDR3 is given without its conserved first and last residue. The size of a clone is reported for some rows only, either as once, few or many, or as a class for expanded clones.

V gene	clone size	CDR3 protein
TRBV3-1/TRBV3-2	-	ASSLQGTLGEQY
TRBV19	-	ATTGRSGWNSNQPQH
TRBV25-1	-	ASEWDSNSGANVLT
TRBV11-2	-	ASSPSEETQY
TRBV7-9	few	ASSSKQGFSQLNTEAF
TRBV5-6	-	ASSRMGLAFPDTQY
TRBV14	-	ASSQERTIYNEQF
TRBV11-3	-	ASSGTSGSSPYEQF
TRBV19	-	ASTKTGGGYEQY
TRBV6-2/TRBV6-3	-	ASSYGTGNQPQH
TRBV10-3	-	ASHRDSNEKLF
TRBV4-1	-	ASRGEGTSGLEQY
TRBV5-8	-	ASSVAGAQETQY